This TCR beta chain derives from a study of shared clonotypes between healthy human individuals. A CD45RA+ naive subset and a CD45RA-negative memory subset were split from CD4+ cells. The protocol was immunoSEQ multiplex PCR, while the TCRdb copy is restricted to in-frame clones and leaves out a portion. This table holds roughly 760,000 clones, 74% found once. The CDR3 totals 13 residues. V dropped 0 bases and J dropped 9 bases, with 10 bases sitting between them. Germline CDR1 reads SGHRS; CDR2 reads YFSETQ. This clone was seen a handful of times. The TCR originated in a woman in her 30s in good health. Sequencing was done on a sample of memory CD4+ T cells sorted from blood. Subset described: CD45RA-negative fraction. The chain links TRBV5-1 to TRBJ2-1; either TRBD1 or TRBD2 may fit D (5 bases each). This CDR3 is CASSLVRGLEQFF. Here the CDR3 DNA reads TGCGCCAGCAGCTTGGTCCGGGGCCTTGAGCAGTTCTTC.